This T cell receptor beta chain originates from a study of shared clonotypes between healthy human individuals. Some clones are missing from TCRdb's copy, which holds only in-frame ones; the method was immunoSEQ multiplex PCR. This sample has around 430,000 clones, with roughly three quarters found just once. CDR3 length equals 15 residues. V was trimmed by 9 bases and J by 0 bases, leaving 16 bases between them. CDR1 and CDR2 (germline): MNHEY, SMNVEV (reference sequence). Sequenced material: PBMCs. This sequence joins TRBV27 and TRBJ2-3; D is unresolved. The TCR sequence derives from a woman in her forties in good health. Some clones in this sample may be carry-over from other donors' samples. The CDR3 is CASSPGRPSTDTQYF. In nucleotides, the CDR3 is TGTGCCAGTTCCCCTGGACGTCCCAGCACAGATACGCAGTATTTT.